A single T cell receptor beta chain is shown here with its context. The data are from a study of OX40 agonist ivuxolimab in advanced cancers. About the study: Prior checkpoint blockade (anti-PD-1, anti-PD-L1 or anti-CTLA-4) was permitted; around 37% had it.

Libraries were prepared by immunoSEQ multiplex PCR; TCRdb keeps only in-frame clonotypes and omits some of them. The sample records about 53,000 clones, 70% to 80% being singletons. Germline-derived CDR1 and CDR2 are MGHRA and YSYEKL. The V gene lost 2 bases and the J gene lost 1 base, with 14 bases spanning the gap. CDR3 size: 16 residues. The source was CD4+ or CD8+ T cells sorted from blood, collected in a trial of the OX40 agonist ivuxolimab. The rearrangement uses TRBV4-1 and TRBJ1-2; D is ambiguous. The TCR sequence derives from an adult with an advanced solid tumor such as melanoma, head and neck, liver or kidney cancer. The CDR3 loop is CASSQTVVLVNYGYTF. Written as DNA, the CDR3 is TGCGCCAGCAGCCAAACCGTCGTACTAGTTAACTATGGCTACACCTTC.